Listed below are T cell receptor beta chains from one sample, sequenced in a study of shared clonotypes between healthy human individuals. Sequencing was performed with immunoSEQ multiplex PCR; in TCRdb, only in-frame clones are kept and a portion is missing. The sample contains roughly 2.1 million clones, approximately 94% of which appear only once. Input material: naive CD8+ T cells from PBMCs. These TCRs come from a man aged 18 to 30 in good health. Some clones in this sample may be carry-over from other donors' samples. The CDR3 runs from the conserved cysteine through the conserved F or W. Fields, in order: D gene, V gene, J gene, clone size, CDR3 DNA, CDR3 protein. The D gene is left open where the match is weak. Clone size, where shown, is once, few, many, or a class for clones that have expanded.

>NA|TRBV19|TRBJ1-1|NA
TGTGCCAGTAGTATAGATAAAGAGACAGGGAACACTGAAGCTTTCTTT
CASSIDKETGNTEAFF
>TRBD2|TRBV28|TRBJ2-1|NA
TGTGCCAGCAGTTTACTAGCGGGAATGTACAATGAGCAGTTCTTC
CASSLLAGMYNEQFF
>TRBD2|TRBV27|TRBJ2-1|NA
TGTGCCAGCAGTCCCTTGGCTAGCGGGAGAGGTAATGAGCAGTTCTTC
CASSPLASGRGNEQFF
>TRBD2|TRBV19|TRBJ2-3|NA
TGTGCCAGTAGCCGACTAGCGGACCCTAGCACAGATACGCAGTATTTT
CASSRLADPSTDTQYF
>TRBD2|TRBV27|TRBJ2-2|NA
TGTGCCAGCAGTTTGGTGGGACTAGCGGGAGCGACCGGGGAGCTGTTTTTT
CASSLVGLAGATGELFF
>NA|TRBV10-3|TRBJ1-2|few
TGTGCCATCAACGACAGGTTGAACTATGGCTACACCTTC
CAINDRLNYGYTF
>TRBD2|TRBV4-3|TRBJ2-5|once
TGCGCCAGCAGCCGGCGGGAGGACGGGGAGACCCAGTACTTC
CASSRREDGETQYF
>NA|TRBV28|TRBJ1-1|NA
TGTGCCAGCAGGATACAGGCTGAAGCTTTCTTT
CASRIQAEAFF
>NA|TRBV6-1|TRBJ1-1|NA
TGTGCCAGCAGTGCTGTGGGGGTGAGCACTGAAGCTTTCTTT
CASSAVGVSTEAFF
>NA|TRBV28|TRBJ1-1|NA
TGTGCCAGCAGTTTTTTCGCCACGCAGATGAACACTGAAGCTTTCTTT
CASSFFATQMNTEAFF
>NA|TRBV18|TRBJ2-7|NA
TGTGCCAGCTCACCGGGAGGATCAGGATACGAGCAGTACTTC
CASSPGGSGYEQYF
>NA|TRBV19|TRBJ2-7|few
TGTGCCAGTAGTATAGCCGGGACGGTTTACGAGCAGTACTTC
CASSIAGTVYEQYF
>NA|TRBV15|TRBJ2-7|NA
TGTGCCACCACGAGTGAGTGGGGTGAATGGTACGAGCAGTACTTC
CATTSEWGEWYEQYF
>NA|TRBV7-9|TRBJ2-3|NA
TGTGCCAGCAGCTTAGCGCTGGTAGGATTGGGCACAGATACGCAGTATTTT
CASSLALVGLGTDTQYF
>NA|TRBV27|TRBJ2-3|NA
TGTGCCAGCAGTTTATTAGGTTCGGGCGGCACAGATACGCAGTATTTT
CASSLLGSGGTDTQYF